The 11 T cell receptor beta chains given below trace back to one sample, sequenced in a study of cytotoxic CD8 clonotypes in ibrutinib-treated CLL. Using immunoSEQ multiplex PCR, the repertoire was profiled, and TCRdb retains in-frame clones only, with some absent. The sample lists 330,000 or so clones, roughly 67% occurring once. The sample in question was PBMCs, obtained after 36 months of ibrutinib treatment. All receptors come from a human donor with chronic lymphocytic leukemia.

The rearrangement links TRBV10-3 to TRBJ1-2; D is uncertain. From germline, CDR1 is ENHRY and CDR2 SYGVKD. CDR3 length: 13 residues. The V end lost 2 bases, the J end lost 4 bases, and 8 bases lay between the germline ends. For the CDR3, the DNA is TGTGCCATCAGTGAGGATGTATCCTATGGCTACACCTTC. This translates into CAISEDVSYGYTF.

The chain employs TRBV6-1 and TRBJ1-2; 12 bases match TRBD1. From germline, CDR1 is MNHNS and CDR2 SASEGT. The CDR3 runs 17 residues. After removal of 1 base from V and 3 bases from J, the junction contained 6 bases not matched to a gene. The CDR3, as DNA: TGTGCCAGCAGTGAAGGGGGGACAGGGGGCGCGGACTATGGCTACACCTTC. Residues: CASSEGGTGGADYGYTF.

The V and J genes are TRBV5-1 and TRBJ2-7; D is unresolved. Germline lookup yields CDR1 SGHRS and CDR2 YFSETQ. V shed 1 base and J shed 3 bases, with 8 bases lying between them. The CDR3 contains 13 residues. This CDR3 is CASSLTSYYEQYF. CDR3 in DNA: TGCGCCAGCAGCTTGACCTCTTACTACGAGCAGTACTTC.

In its sample, this clone was seen a few times. This rearrangement joins TRBV29-1 to TRBJ2-1; no clear D. Trimming cost V 2 bases and J 4 bases, with 12 bases left between them. The CDR3 has 14 residues. Per germline, CDR1 SQVTM and CDR2 ANQGSEA. The DNA of the CDR3 is TGCAGCGTTGAAACACGGGCTAATTACAATGAGCAGTTCTTC. This gives the protein CSVETRANYNEQFF.

This chain connects TRBV9 to TRBJ2-7; TRBD2 matches at 7 bases. CDR3 length: 17 residues. Unmatched junction bases numbered 15, after V lost 4 bases and J lost 2 bases. CDR1 SGDLS and CDR2 YYNGEE come from the germline V gene. CDR3 in amino acids: CASSLHSLTGGTYEQYF. As DNA, the CDR3 is TGTGCCAGCAGCCTTCACTCCTTAACGGGAGGAACCTACGAGCAGTACTTC. The full variable domain, in which reference TRBV9 and TRBJ2-7 provide the parts outside the CDR3, is DSGVTQTPKHLITATGQRVTLRCSPRSGDLSVYWYQQSLDQGLQFLIQYYNGEERAKGNILERFSAQQFPDLHSELNLSSLELGDSALYFCASSLHSLTGGTYEQYFGPGTRLTVT.

This sequence joins TRBV14 and TRBJ2-1, with a tentative D call TRBD2 (5 bases). Germline assignment: CDR1 SGHDN and CDR2 FVKESK. The CDR3 has 13 amino acids. V lost 1 base to trimming and J lost 8 bases, with 9 bases between them. This CDR3 is CASSQVMRDEQFF. CDR3 DNA: TGTGCCAGCAGCCAAGTTATGAGGGATGAGCAGTTCTTC.

This chain uses TRBV4-1 with TRBJ1-1; 7 bases line up with TRBD1. The CDR3 is made up of 14 amino acids. The germline V gene has CDR1 MGHRA and CDR2 YSYEKL. V lost 5 bases, J lost 4 bases, and 7 bases stayed unmatched. CDR3 bases: TGCGCCAGCAGCGCCAACAGGGGCGGCACTGAAGCTTTCTTT. The encoded protein is CASSANRGGTEAFF.

The V call is TRBV29-1, the J call TRBJ2-7; TRBD2 agrees at 11 bases. Germline V gene data show CDR1 as SQVTM and CDR2 as ANQGSEA. The V gene end was trimmed by 4 bases and the J gene end by 7 bases; junction bases not matched to a gene: 6. The CDR3 consists of 13 residues. The CDR3 region has the DNA TGCAGCGTTGGCCTAGCGGGGGGTGGTGAGCAGTACTTC. Translation: CSVGLAGGGEQYF.

V usage is TRBV7-6 and J usage is TRBJ2-2, with 10 bases aligning to TRBD2. J was trimmed by 7 bases and V by 3 bases; bases with no gene match: 8. CDR3 length: 16 residues. Germline loops: CDR1 SGHVS, CDR2 FNYEAQ. CDR3 residues: CASSLRAGGPSGELFF. Here the CDR3 DNA reads TGTGCCAGCAGCTTGCGAGCGGGGGGGCCAAGCGGGGAGCTGTTTTTT.

V and J are TRBV29-1 and TRBJ1-5; a possible D gene is TRBD1 (6 bases). Per the germline V gene, CDR1 is SQVTM and CDR2 is ANQGSEA. The germline V and J ends were trimmed by 4 bases and 4 bases, with 14 bases remaining between them. This CDR3 region has 14 residues. CDR3 DNA sequence: TGCAGCGTTGCGACAGGAGGTACGAATCAGCCCCAGCATTTT. The encoded protein is CSVATGGTNQPQHF. The full variable domain, rest sourced from reference TRBV29-1 and TRBJ1-5, is SAVISQKPSRDICQRGTSLTIQCQVDSQVTMMFWYRQQPGQSLTLIATANQGSEATYESGFVIDKFPISRPNLTFSTLTVSNMSPEDSSIYLCSVATGGTNQPQHFGDGTRLSIL.

This clone was counted only a few times. J is TRBJ1-5 and V is TRBV9, with 8 bases aligning to TRBD1. The CDR3 is made up of 16 amino acids. J gave up 5 bases and V 0 bases, and 7 bases lay outside the gene matches. Germline V gene data show CDR1 as SGDLS and CDR2 as YYNGEE. The CDR3 DNA is TGTGCCAGCAGCGTAGGGGGGACAGGAGATTATCAGCCCCAGCATTTT. Protein: CASSVGGTGDYQPQHF.